The 14 T cell receptor beta chains below all came from one sample that was sequenced in a study of cytomegalovirus exposure and HLA in healthy donors. It was with 60 Vbeta and 13 Jbeta primers that the PCR ran. Profiled with immunoSEQ multiplex PCR; TCRdb holds only in-frame clones, not every one. The sample totals 180,000 or so clones; its top ten clones hold roughly 0.74%. What was sequenced was PBMCs. Receptors originate from a boy aged 5 to 17 in good health and CMV-seronegative.

The chain couples TRBV7-9 to TRBJ1-2; D remains ambiguous. Trimming cost V 2 bases and J 2 bases, with 6 bases left between them. CDR1 and CDR2 (germline): SEHNR, FQNEAQ (reference sequence). The CDR3 consists of 13 residues. CDR3 sequence (DNA): TGTGCCAGCAGCTTACCCCTGAACTATGGCTACACCTTC. Protein product: CASSLPLNYGYTF.

Here the CDR3 reads CASSGTNYNEQFF. The CDR3 nucleotides read TGTGCCAGCAGCGGGACAAACTACAATGAGCAGTTCTTC. This chain uses TRBV13 with TRBJ2-1; TRBD1 might be the D (6 bases). This CDR3 is built from 13 residues. The V end was cut by 5 bases, the J end by 3 bases, with 8 bases between. The germline V gene has CDR1 PRHDT and CDR2 FYEKMQ (reference sequence).

The rearrangement links TRBV7-2 to TRBJ2-7; the match to TRBD1 covers 7 bases. V shed 5 bases and J 3 bases; nucleotides not matched to a gene: 7. The CDR3 length is 14 residues. The V gene's germline CDR1 is SGHTA and CDR2 FQGNSA. CDR3 DNA: TGTGCCAGCAGCCCAGGGGGTGATGGCTACGAGCAGTACTTC. It translates to CASSPGGDGYEQYF.

The V gene is TRBV5-6, the J gene TRBJ2-2; unclear D gene. CDR1 and CDR2 (germline): SGHDT, YYEEEE. Trimming took off 4 bases at V and 2 bases at J, with 3 bases between the two ends. This CDR3 is 12 amino acids long. The CDR3 protein is CASSPNTGELFF. CDR3 coding DNA: TGTGCCAGCAGCCCAAACACCGGGGAGCTGTTTTTT.

The chain couples TRBV19 to TRBJ1-3; unclear D gene. The V end was cut by 5 bases, the J end by 3 bases, with 8 bases between. CDR3 length: 13 residues. The germline V gene encodes CDR1 LNHDA and CDR2 SQIVND (reference sequence). CDR3 sequence: CASSLGGGNTIYF. CDR3 nucleotides: TGTGCCAGTAGTCTGGGAGGTGGAAACACCATATATTTT.

V gene TRBV19 combines with J gene TRBJ1-3; D gene unclear. Germline V lookup: CDR1 LNHDA, CDR2 SQIVND (reference sequence). Trimming pared 4 bases from V and 7 bases from J, leaving 20 bases between. The length of the CDR3 is 16 residues. The DNA of the CDR3 is TGTGCCAGTAGTACACGCTCAGAGGGTCTTCGCAACACCATATATTTT. The encoded protein is CASSTRSEGLRNTIYF.

The gene calls are TRBV19 and TRBJ1-5, with D unclear. V was pared by 7 bases and J by 4 bases, with 17 bases between. CDR1 is LNHDA and CDR2 is SQIVND in the germline V gene (reference sequence). The CDR3 has 15 residues. For the CDR3, the DNA is TGTGCCAGTAAAGGCTCGGGGTGGGGTAATCAGCCCCAGCATTTT. Its translation: CASKGSGWGNQPQHF.

The V call is TRBV5-1, the J call TRBJ1-1, with 9 bases identical to TRBD1. This CDR3 comprises 15 residues. V gave up 4 bases and J gave up 2 bases; unmatched junction bases: 6. Looked up from germline, CDR1 is SGHRS and CDR2 is YFSETQ. DNA of the CDR3: TGCGCCAGCAGCCCAGGGACAGGGCGAAACACTGAAGCTTTCTTT. Its translation: CASSPGTGRNTEAFF.

The genes are TRBV4-3 and TRBJ2-1, with 8 bases identical to TRBD2. CDR3 length: 16 amino acids. Germline V gene data show CDR1 as LGHNA and CDR2 as YSLEER. The trim removed 0 bases at V and 3 bases at J, leaving 4 bases unmatched. The CDR3 spells CASSQDPSGGYNEQFF. CDR3 DNA sequence: TGCGCCAGCAGCCAAGATCCAAGCGGGGGCTACAATGAGCAGTTCTTC.

Concerning this clone: Relative to the germline gene, one junction end is altered; a read error may explain this. The J gene is TRBJ2-6, the V gene TRBV5-1, with 9 nucleotides matching TRBD1. CDR1 and CDR2 from the germline V gene are SGHRS and YFSETQ. The CDR3 loop spans 18 amino acids. The DNA of the CDR3 is TGCGCCAGCAGCTTTTCCGGGACAGGGCGAATTGGGGCCAACGTCCTGACTTTT. Amino acid sequence: CASSFSGTGRIGANVLTF. Using reference TRBV5-1 and TRBJ2-6 for the parts outside the CDR3, the full variable domain is KAGVTQTPRYLIKTRGQQVTLSCSPISGHRSVSWYQQTPGQGLQFLFEYFSETQRNKGNFPGRFSGRQFSNSRSEMNVSTLELGDSALYLCASSFSGTGRIGANVLTFGAGSRLTVL.

Notes on this clone: Other DNA sequences in the same sample also yield this CDR3. The rearrangement links TRBV5-1 to TRBJ2-4; 10 positions agree with TRBD2. The CDR3 length is 15 residues. The germline CDR1 and CDR2 sequences are SGHRS and YFSETQ. With 4 bases clipped from V and 5 bases from J, the junction kept 6 bases outside the gene matches. Here the CDR3 reads CASSTLAGIQNIQYF. CDR3 nucleotides: TGCGCCAGCAGCACACTAGCGGGGATACAAAACATTCAGTACTTC.

This rearrangement joins TRBV19 to TRBJ1-3; D gene uncertain. V lost 3 bases, J lost 0 bases, and 6 bases lay in between. This CDR3 spans 14 amino acids. The germline gives CDR1 LNHDA, CDR2 SQIVND (reference sequence). DNA for the CDR3: TGTGCCAGTAGTATTTCGCGCTCTGGAAACACCATATATTTT. Translated: CASSISRSGNTIYF.

The V gene is TRBV11-2, the J gene TRBJ2-1; D unclear. The V end lost 8 bases, the J end lost 4 bases, and 9 bases lay between the germline ends. The CDR3 sequence is 12 residues long. Germline V gene data show CDR1 as SGHAT and CDR2 as FQNNGV. The CDR3 reads CASGRGYNEQFF. The CDR3 bases are TGTGCCAGCGGCCGCGGATACAATGAGCAGTTCTTC.

The J gene is TRBJ2-1, the V gene TRBV5-1, with D tentatively TRBD1 (6 bases). CDR3 length: 13 residues. Trimming pared 4 bases from V and 4 bases from J, leaving 9 bases between. Germline loops: CDR1 SGHRS, CDR2 YFSETQ. DNA for the CDR3: TGCGCCAGCAGCCGGACAGAGTACAATGAGCAGTTCTTC. The encoded protein is CASSRTEYNEQFF. Full variable domain (rest looked up from reference TRBV5-1 and TRBJ2-1): KAGVTQTPRYLIKTRGQQVTLSCSPISGHRSVSWYQQTPGQGLQFLFEYFSETQRNKGNFPGRFSGRQFSNSRSEMNVSTLELGDSALYLCASSRTEYNEQFFGPGTRLTVL.